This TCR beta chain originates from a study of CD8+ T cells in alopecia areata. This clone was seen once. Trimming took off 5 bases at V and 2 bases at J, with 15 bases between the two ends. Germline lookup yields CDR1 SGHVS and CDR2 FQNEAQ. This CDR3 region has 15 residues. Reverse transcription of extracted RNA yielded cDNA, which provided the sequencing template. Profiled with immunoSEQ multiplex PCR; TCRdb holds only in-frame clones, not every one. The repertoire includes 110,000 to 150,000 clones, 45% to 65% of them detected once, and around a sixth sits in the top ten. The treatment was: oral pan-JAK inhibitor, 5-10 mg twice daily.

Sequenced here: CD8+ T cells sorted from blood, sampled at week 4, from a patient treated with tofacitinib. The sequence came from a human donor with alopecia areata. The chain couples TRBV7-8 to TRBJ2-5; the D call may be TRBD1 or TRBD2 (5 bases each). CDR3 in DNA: TGTGCCAGCAGCGCAGGGACCCGTGGGCAAGAGACCCAGTACTTC. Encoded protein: CASSAGTRGQETQYF.